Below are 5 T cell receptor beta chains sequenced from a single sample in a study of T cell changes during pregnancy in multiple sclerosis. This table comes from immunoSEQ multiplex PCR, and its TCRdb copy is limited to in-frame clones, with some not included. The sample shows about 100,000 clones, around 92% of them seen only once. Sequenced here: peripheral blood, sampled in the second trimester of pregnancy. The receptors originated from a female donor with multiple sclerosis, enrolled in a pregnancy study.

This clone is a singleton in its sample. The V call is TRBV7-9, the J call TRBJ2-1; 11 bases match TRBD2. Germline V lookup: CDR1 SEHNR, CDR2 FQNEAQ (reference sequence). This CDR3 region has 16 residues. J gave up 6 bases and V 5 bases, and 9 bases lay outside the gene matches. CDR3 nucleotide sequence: TGTGCCAGCAGCGATACCGGGACTAGCGGTTCCAATGAGCAGTTCTTC. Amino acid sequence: CASSDTGTSGSNEQFF.

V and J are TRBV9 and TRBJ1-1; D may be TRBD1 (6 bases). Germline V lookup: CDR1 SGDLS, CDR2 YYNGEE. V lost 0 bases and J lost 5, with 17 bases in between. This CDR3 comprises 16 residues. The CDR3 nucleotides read TGTGCCAGCAGCGTAGGTCTCCCAGGGGCAGGGACTGAAGCTTTCTTT. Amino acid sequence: CASSVGLPGAGTEAFF.

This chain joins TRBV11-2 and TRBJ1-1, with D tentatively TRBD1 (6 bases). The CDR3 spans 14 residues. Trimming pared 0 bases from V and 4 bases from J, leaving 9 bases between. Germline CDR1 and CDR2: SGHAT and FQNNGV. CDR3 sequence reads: CASSLDQGSTEAFF. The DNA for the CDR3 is TGTGCCAGCAGCTTAGACCAGGGGAGCACTGAAGCTTTCTTT.

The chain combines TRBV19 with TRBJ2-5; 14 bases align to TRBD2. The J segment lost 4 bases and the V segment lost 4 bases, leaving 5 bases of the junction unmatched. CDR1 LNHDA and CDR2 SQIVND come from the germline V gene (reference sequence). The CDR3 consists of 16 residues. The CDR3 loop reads CASSTGTSGSGETQYF. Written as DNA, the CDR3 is TGTGCCAGTAGTACCGGGACTAGCGGGAGCGGAGAGACCCAGTACTTC.

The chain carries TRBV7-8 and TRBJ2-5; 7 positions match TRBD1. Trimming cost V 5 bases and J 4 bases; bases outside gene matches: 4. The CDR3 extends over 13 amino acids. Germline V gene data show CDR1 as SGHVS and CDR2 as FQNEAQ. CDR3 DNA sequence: TGTGCCAGCAGCCACCGACAGGGAGAGACCCAGTACTTC. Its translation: CASSHRQGETQYF.